The following is a T cell receptor beta chain sequence with its context. Its antigen is as yet unknown. CDR3 size: 14 residues. Germline CDR1 reads MNHNY; CDR2 reads SVGAGI (reference sequence). Germline trimming cut 6 bases from V and 2 bases from J; bases unmatched to any gene: 5. This sample is part of a study of blood T cells in healthy people across ages. Study results and limitations: Age advanced and TCR beta diversity per million T cells fell, roughly linearly.

Investigators took about 9.4 milliliters of peripheral blood from every donor. Combining a sample-barcoded 5' primer with a J-beta primer mix, a second PCR ran for roughly 6 to 11 cycles. There were at least 2.5 million CDR3-containing paired-end reads obtained from each sample. From the 5' RACE reads, TCRdb called clonotypes with MiXCR, one entry per CDR3 protein. This sample carries about 640,000 distinct CDR3 sequences, roughly 53% of them seen once, and the ten largest clones take roughly 34%. The chain recombines TRBV6-6 with TRBJ2-7, with 9 bases aligning to TRBD1. The sequence was collected from a man in his fifties or sixties in good health. Sequencing used blood. CDR3 residues: CASRPGQGAYEQYF. The DNA of the CDR3 is TGTGCCAGCAGACCGGGACAGGGAGCCTACGAGCAGTACTTC.